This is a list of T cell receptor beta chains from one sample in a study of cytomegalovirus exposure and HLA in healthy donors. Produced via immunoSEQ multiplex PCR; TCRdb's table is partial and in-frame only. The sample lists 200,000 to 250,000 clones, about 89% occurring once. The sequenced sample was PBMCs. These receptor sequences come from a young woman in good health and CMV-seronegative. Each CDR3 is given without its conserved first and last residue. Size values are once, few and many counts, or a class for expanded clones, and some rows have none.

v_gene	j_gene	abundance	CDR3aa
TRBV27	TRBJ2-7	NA	ASSFRQGGPYEQY
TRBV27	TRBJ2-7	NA	ASSTGQGPIEQY
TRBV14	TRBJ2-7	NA	ASSVYRGTYEQY
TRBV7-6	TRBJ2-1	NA	ASSLDWRSYNEQF
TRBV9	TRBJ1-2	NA	ASSGIQANYGYT
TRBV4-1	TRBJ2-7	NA	ASSHRGQAREQY
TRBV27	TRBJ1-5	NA	ASREGIGNQPQH
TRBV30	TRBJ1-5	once	AWTPGKGGQPQH
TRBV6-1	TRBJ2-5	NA	ASSRSKQETQY
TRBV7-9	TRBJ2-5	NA	ASSLARYGAGAPKTQY
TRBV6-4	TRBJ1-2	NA	ASSPGRSYGYT
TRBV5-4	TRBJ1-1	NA	ASGYQGHSAEAF
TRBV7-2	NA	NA	ASSLGNRATYEQY
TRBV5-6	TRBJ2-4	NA	ASSSGRGKNIQY
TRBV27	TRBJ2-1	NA	ASSLLSSYNEQF
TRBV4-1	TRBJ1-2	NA	ASSQGHGQGLGYT
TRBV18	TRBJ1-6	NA	ASSPDTANSPLH
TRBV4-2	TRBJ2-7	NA	ASSQDLDYSYEQY
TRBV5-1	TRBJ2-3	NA	ASSLAQGPDTQY
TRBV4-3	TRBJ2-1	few	ASSQDESSGRTYNEQF
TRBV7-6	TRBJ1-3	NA	ASSLSRDLSTRNTIY
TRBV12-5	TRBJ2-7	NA	ASGSSLGGGRTYEQY
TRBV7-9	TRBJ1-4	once	ASSPFGGANEKLF
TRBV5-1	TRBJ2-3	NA	ASSLSQDTDTQY
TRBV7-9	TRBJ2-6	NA	ASSLTYGANVLT
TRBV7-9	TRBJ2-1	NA	ASTPLAGVTYNEQF
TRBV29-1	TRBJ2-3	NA	SVNSGGSDTQY
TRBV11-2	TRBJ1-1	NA	ASSPGTAGTEAF
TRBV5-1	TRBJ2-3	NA	ASSLGTFLNTDTQY
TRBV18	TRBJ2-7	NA	ASSLGQESSYEQY
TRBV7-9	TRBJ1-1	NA	ASGQRNTEAF
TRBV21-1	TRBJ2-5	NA	TPPAGGSSREEETQY